These T cell receptor beta chains were read from a single sample in a study of CD4 T cells in relation to SARS-CoV-2 and coronaviruses. These receptors' targets are unknown. The repertoire was sequenced with immunoSEQ multiplex PCR; TCRdb's copy has only in-frame clones and lacks some. The sample shows about 29,000 clones, roughly 70% of them seen only once. The specimen was CD4+ T cells from PBMCs, cultured in vitro. The receptor source for this set is a human donor in good health. Each CDR3 is given with its conserved first and last residue. The D gene is left open where the match is weak. Part of the rows lack a size; the others show once, few, many or a class for expanded clones.

clone size	D gene	V gene	J gene	CDR3 DNA	CDR3 protein
NA	NA	TRBV6-2/TRBV6-3	TRBJ2-5	TGTGCCAGCAGTCCCGATATACTAGGGGAGACCCAGTACTTC	CASSPDILGETQYF
NA	NA	TRBV6-6	TRBJ1-6	TGTGCCAGCAGCCCTGGGAGGGTCTCCAATAATTCACCCCTCCACTTT	CASSPGRVSNNSPLHF
NA	TRBD1	TRBV3-1/TRBV3-2	TRBJ2-5	TGTGCCAGCAGCCAAGGAGGGGGCTACGAGACCCAGTACTTC	CASSQGGGYETQYF
NA	TRBD2	TRBV28	TRBJ2-7	TGTGCCAGCAGGGGGGTGGGACTAGCGGGTGTTGGGGGCGTCTACGAGCAGTACTTC	CASRGVGLAGVGGVYEQYF
NA	NA	TRBV3-1/TRBV3-2	TRBJ1-2	TGTGCCAGCAGCCAAGGTTCCCGGGGCTACACCTTC	CASSQGSRGYTF
NA	TRBD1	TRBV12-3/TRBV12-4	TRBJ2-7	TGTGCCAGCAGTCGACAGGGGGCGTACGAGCAGTACTTC	CASSRQGAYEQYF
NA	NA	TRBV5-6	TRBJ2-1	TGTGCCAGCAGCCTCCGGGGCTACAATGAGCAGTTCTTC	CASSLRGYNEQFF
NA	NA	TRBV5-3	TRBJ1-4	TGTGCCAGAAGTAGAGAAGGACCCGACGGCGCTAATGAAAAACTGTTTTTT	CARSREGPDGANEKLFF
NA	TRBD1	TRBV19	TRBJ1-2	TGTGCCAGTACCGAGCCGGGACAGGGGAACTATGGCTACACCTTC	CASTEPGQGNYGYTF
NA	NA	TRBV19	TRBJ2-5	TGTGCCAGTAGTATAGATCGTAATGGGGTGACCCAGTACTTC	CASSIDRNGVTQYF
NA	NA	TRBV6-6	TRBJ2-2	TGTGCCAGCAGTTACTCGGAAGGGGAGCTGTTTTTT	CASSYSEGELFF
NA	NA	TRBV11-2	TRBJ1-3	TGTGCCAGCAGCTTATTACGGGGGACTGGAAACACCATATATTTT	CASSLLRGTGNTIYF
NA	NA	TRBV9	TRBJ2-1	TGTGCCAGCAGCAAAGGGGGGAGCTCCTACAATGAGCAGTTCTTC	CASSKGGSSYNEQFF
NA	TRBD1	TRBV7-2	TRBJ1-2	TGTGCCAGCAGCCCGGACAGGTTATATGGCTACACCTTC	CASSPDRLYGYTF
once	TRBD1	TRBV7-2	TRBJ1-4	TGTGCCAGCAGCTGGGGGGCCGGGACAGGAGGCGAAAAACTGTTTTTT	CASSWGAGTGGEKLFF
few	NA	TRBV19	TRBJ2-3	TGTGCCAGTAGTATTAACAGGGCCATTGATACGCAGTATTTT	CASSINRAIDTQYF
NA	TRBD1	TRBV2	TRBJ1-1	TGTGCCAGCGAGATCTCCGGGACAGGGGTCGGCACTGAAGCTTTCTTT	CASEISGTGVGTEAFF